The T cell receptor beta chain under discussion was sequenced for a study of blood T cell repertoires in COVID-19. TCRdb keeps only in-frame clones here, not all; method: immunoSEQ multiplex PCR. This table holds under 95,000 clones, around nine tenths found once. V gave up 5 bases and J gave up 3 bases; unmatched junction bases: 6. CDR3 length: 15 residues. Germline lookup yields CDR1 SGHNT and CDR2 YENEEA. The rearrangement links TRBV11-3 to TRBJ2-7; 11 nucleotides line up with TRBD1. The sample comprised peripheral blood. This receptor was taken from a woman of 80 years or more with acute or convalescent COVID-19. Here the CDR3 DNA reads TGTGCCAGCAGCCCAGGGGGGACAGGGGGCTACGAGCAGTACTTC. This sequence encodes CASSPGGTGGYEQYF.